This T cell receptor beta chain emerged from a study of cytomegalovirus exposure and HLA in healthy donors. Whole-study results and caveats: Rare sequences made up most TCRs, while some public TCRs were found in many donors. Most TCR beta V segments were productive about 87% or about 30% of the time in an earlier analysis.

The PCR used 60 Vbeta and 13 Jbeta primers. Here immunoSEQ multiplex PCR was the method, and the copy in TCRdb shows in-frame clones only, minus some. The sample includes some 140,000 clones, under 80% of them seen just once. Germline V CDR1 and CDR2: SNHLY, FYNNEI. The CDR3 runs to 13 residues. Deletions cut 8 bases from V and 2 bases from J, with 12 bases between. To note about this clone: Antigen: not known.

The chain carries TRBV2 and TRBJ1-1; the D is unclear. This clonotype was sampled from a man between 18 and 29 years old in good health and CMV-seropositive. Sequenced: PBMCs. CDR3 amino acids: CASRGGQNTEAFF. In nucleotides, the CDR3 is TGTGCCAGCCGTGGAGGCCAAAACACTGAAGCTTTCTTT.